Sequencing of this T cell receptor beta chain was carried out in a study of blood T cell repertoires in COVID-19. The overall study: Acute and convalescent COVID-19 samples came from the United States, Italy and Spain. The cDNA or gDNA used as material had been derived from T cells, B-cell-depleted T cells, or PBMCs.

The method was immunoSEQ multiplex PCR; TCRdb's version includes in-frame clones alone and lacks a portion of them. Of about 120,000 clones listed, 80% to 90% are singletons. The sample taken for sequencing was peripheral blood. This clonotype was sampled from a man between 65 and 85 years old with active or convalescent COVID-19.

The CDR3: CASSSAGTGQFF. CDR3 DNA sequence: TGTGCCAGCAGTTCTGCCGGTACTGGGCAGTTCTTC. The chain combines TRBV6-5 with TRBJ2-1; D not resolved. Trimming left V 4 bases short and J 12 bases short, with 13 bases between. Germline CDR1 reads MNHEY; CDR2 reads SVGAGI. The CDR3 runs to 12 residues.